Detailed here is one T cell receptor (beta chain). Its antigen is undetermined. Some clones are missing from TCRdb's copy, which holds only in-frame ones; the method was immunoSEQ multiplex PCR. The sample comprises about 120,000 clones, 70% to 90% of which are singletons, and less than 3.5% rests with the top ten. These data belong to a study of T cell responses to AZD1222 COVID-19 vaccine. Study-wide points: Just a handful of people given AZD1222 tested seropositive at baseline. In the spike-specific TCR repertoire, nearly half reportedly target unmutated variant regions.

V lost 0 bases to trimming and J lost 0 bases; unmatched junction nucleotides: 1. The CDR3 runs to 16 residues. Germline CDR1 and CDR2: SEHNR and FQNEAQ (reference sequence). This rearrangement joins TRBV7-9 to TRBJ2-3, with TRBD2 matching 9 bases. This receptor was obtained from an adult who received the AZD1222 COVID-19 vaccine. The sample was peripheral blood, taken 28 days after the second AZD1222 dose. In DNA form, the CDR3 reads TGTGCCAGCAGCTTAGCGACTAGCGGTAGCACAGATACGCAGTATTTT. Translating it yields CASSLATSGSTDTQYF.